This entry features one T cell receptor (beta chain) sequence. Sequencing was performed with immunoSEQ multiplex PCR; in TCRdb, only in-frame clones are kept and a portion is missing. The sample has roughly 30,000 clones; 85% to 95% are singletons. The entry originates in a study of T cell changes during pregnancy in multiple sclerosis. J gave up 4 bases and V 4 bases, and 13 bases lay outside the gene matches. The CDR3 spans 16 residues. Per the germline V gene, CDR1 is SGHNT and CDR2 is YYREEE (reference sequence). Sequenced material: CD4+ T cells from peripheral blood mononuclear cells, taken in the second trimester of pregnancy. V is TRBV5-4 and J is TRBJ1-2; 7 bases are shared with TRBD1. This clonotype was obtained from a female donor with multiple sclerosis, enrolled in a pregnancy study. This CDR3 reads CASSRSTGSEAYGYTF. The CDR3 DNA follows: TGTGCCAGCAGCCGATCGACAGGGTCCGAGGCCTATGGCTACACCTTC.